Each of the 20 T cell receptor beta chains below was sequenced from the same sample in a study of blood T cells in healthy people across ages (dated by TCRdb to the mid-2010s). The method behind the library was 5' RACE. TCRdb names Illumina HiSeq 2500 as the instrument used. The second PCR ran for roughly 7 to 11 cycles and used a J-beta primer mix along with a sample-barcoded 5' primer. TCRdb ran its own pipeline on the public reads, namely fastp trimming at Q25 and MiXCR clone calling, and kept in-frame beta chains. Duplicate CDR3 protein sequences are folded into a single record with the most common DNA and genes. This sample comprises approximately 360,000 distinct CDR3 sequences, 50% to 60% of them detected only once. 45% to 55% of the sample rests with the top ten. Material: blood. The receptors derive from a man aged 60-69 years in good health.

V is TRBV11-1 and J is TRBJ2-3, with 11 bases fitting TRBD1. V lost 6 bases to trimming and J lost 2 bases; unmatched junction nucleotides: 22. This CDR3 is 21 amino acids long. Germline CDR1 SGHAT, CDR2 FQDESV (reference sequence). Written as DNA, the CDR3 is TGTGCCAGCAGGCCTGTTACGGGACAGGGGGGCGAAGGCCCCTACACAGATACGCAGTATTTT. This encodes CASRPVTGQGGEGPYTDTQYF.

As concerns this clonotype: The germline gene is not matched at one end of the junction; a read error may be the cause. The V call is TRBV7-2, the J call TRBJ2-5; TRBD1 is a possible D gene (5 bases). The CDR3 consists of 15 residues. Germline V gene data show CDR1 as SGHTA and CDR2 as FQGNSA. CDR3 in amino acids: CVSSRWGQPQETQYF. CDR3 coding DNA: TGTGTCAGCAGCCGATGGGGCCAGCCCCAAGAGACCCAGTACTTC.

As concerns this clonotype: Lacking the conserved final phenylalanine or tryptophan, this CDR3 likely reflects a read error. The rearrangement joins TRBV6-1 to TRBJ1-6; TRBD1 might be the D (5 bases). V lost 7 bases and J 8 bases, leaving 12 bases between the germline ends. Germline CDR1 MNHNS, CDR2 SASEGT. The CDR3 has 13 amino acids. The CDR3 is CASTRTGDSPLHL. The DNA of the CDR3 is TGTGCCAGCACCCGGACGGGGGATTCACCCCTCCACCTT.

A note on this clonotype: Possible read error: a much larger clone is one base away. This chain connects TRBV19 to TRBJ2-1, with a possible D match to TRBD1 (5 bases). Trimming removed 5 bases from V and 10 bases from J, with 12 bases in between. Germline V lookup: CDR1 LNHDA, CDR2 SQIVND (reference sequence). This CDR3 has 12 residues. This chain's CDR3 is CASSGRASEQFF. The CDR3 DNA reads TGTGCCAGTAGTGGCAGGGCCTCCGAGCAGTTCTTC.

This clonotype has a single count. The chain couples TRBV3-1 to TRBJ1-6; maybe TRBD1 (5 bases). This CDR3 spans 15 amino acids. The germline CDR1 and CDR2 sequences are LGHDT and YNNKEL (reference sequence). V lost 2 bases and J 5 bases, leaving 10 bases between the germline ends. The chain's CDR3 is CASSQSKGNNSPLHF. The CDR3, as DNA: TGTGCCAGCAGCCAAAGTAAGGGGAATAATTCACCCCTCCACTTT. Looking up the rest from reference TRBV3-1 and TRBJ1-6 gives the full variable domain: DTAVSQTPKYLVTQMGNDKSIKCEQNLGHDTMYWYKQDSKKFLKIMFSYNNKELIINETVPNRFSPKSPDKAHLNLHINSLELGDSAVYFCASSQSKGNNSPLHFGNGTRLTVT.

This clonotype came up many times. The chain uses TRBV9 and TRBJ1-6; D unclear. Trimming stripped 4 bases from V and 9 bases from J, with 11 bases between. CDR1 is SGDLS, CDR2 YYNGEE, per germline. This CDR3 has 13 amino acids. This chain's CDR3 is CASSSPGGSPLHF. DNA of the CDR3: TGTGCCAGCAGCTCTCCTGGCGGTTCACCCCTCCACTTT.

The chain is built from TRBV6-2 or TRBV6-3 and TRBJ1-5; D possibly corresponds to TRBD1 (5 bases). Germline V gives CDR1 MNHEY, CDR2 SVGEGT. The CDR3 contains 15 residues. Deletions cut 6 bases from V and 0 bases from J, with 12 bases between. This CDR3 reads CASRVSGNSNQPQHF. As DNA, the CDR3 is TGTGCCAGCAGGGTTTCAGGGAATAGCAATCAGCCCCAGCATTTT.

This clonotype was detected only a few times. A much larger clone sits a single nucleotide away, making a read error possible. V usage is TRBV10-3 and J usage is TRBJ2-5; D is unresolved. This CDR3 spans 11 amino acids. The germline V gene has CDR1 ENHRY and CDR2 SYGVKD. Trimming cost V 2 bases and J 3 bases, with 1 base left between them. CDR3 loop: CAISEKETQYF. CDR3 DNA: TGTGCCATCAGTGAGAAAGAGACCCAGTACTTC.

This clonotype was counted only a few times. V is TRBV4-2 and J is TRBJ2-3, with D maybe TRBD1 (5 bases). The germline gives CDR1 LGHNA, CDR2 YNFKEQ. This CDR3 has 17 residues. V was trimmed by 3 bases and J by 2 bases, leaving 18 bases between them. Here the CDR3 DNA reads TGTGCCAGCAGCCATCCTCGAAGCCAGGGTTCCACAGATACGCAGTATTTT. Protein sequence: CASSHPRSQGSTDTQYF.

The V call is TRBV5-1, the J call TRBJ2-3, with D possibly matching TRBD2 (6 bases). Germline CDR1 reads SGHRS; CDR2 reads YFSETQ. This CDR3 has 15 amino acids. Between the trimmed V and J ends, which lost 3 bases and 3 bases, there was a span of 14 bases. CDR3 protein: CASSWAGLLTDTQYF. DNA for the CDR3: TGCGCCAGCAGCTGGGCGGGGCTATTAACAGATACGCAGTATTTT. The variable domain in full, with the rest retrieved from reference TRBV5-1 and TRBJ2-3, is KAGVTQTPRYLIKTRGQQVTLSCSPISGHRSVSWYQQTPGQGLQFLFEYFSETQRNKGNFPGRFSGRQFSNSRSEMNVSTLELGDSALYLCASSWAGLLTDTQYFGPGTRLTVL.

This clonotype was detected ten times or more. V is TRBV5-1 and J is TRBJ2-5; 10 bases agree with TRBD2. The CDR3 totals 14 residues. Losses at the gene ends were 8 bases for V and 1 base for J; bases not matched to a gene: 5. Germline V lookup: CDR1 SGHRS, CDR2 YFSETQ. CDR3 sequence: CASKERGGQETQYF. CDR3 sequence (DNA): TGCGCCAGTAAAGAGCGGGGGGGCCAAGAGACCCAGTACTTC.

The chain recombines TRBV6-2 or TRBV6-3 with TRBJ2-5; 9 positions match TRBD2. The end of the DNA aligns better with TRBJ2-7, so the J call may be wrong. The CDR3 totals 14 residues. Germline CDR1 reads MNHEY; CDR2 reads SVGEGT. CDR3 sequence (DNA): TGTGCCAGCAGTGACGTGGGACTAGCTGGCGAGCAGTACTTC. It translates to CASSDVGLAGEQYF.

This clonotype appeared a few times. This chain uses TRBV5-1 with TRBJ1-1; 7 nucleotides agree with TRBD1. V trimming: 5 bases; J trimming: 2 bases; junction bases outside the gene matches: 6. The CDR3 is made up of 14 amino acids. Per the germline V gene, CDR1 is SGHRS and CDR2 is YFSETQ. CDR3 sequence (DNA): TGCGCCAGCAGGGGAGAGGGGGCTAACACTGAAGCTTTCTTT. Translating it yields CASRGEGANTEAFF.

The J gene is TRBJ2-7, the V gene TRBV4-1; D uncertain. V was shortened by 4 bases and J by 0 bases, with 7 bases between the two germline ends. The germline CDR1 and CDR2 sequences are MGHRA and YSYEKL. The length of the CDR3 is 13 residues. CDR3 sequence (DNA): TGCGCCAGCAGCCCCGCTAGCTCCTACGAGCAGTACTTC. Translating it yields CASSPASSYEQYF.

This clonotype was detected only a few times. The rearrangement joins TRBV18 to TRBJ2-3; D gene ambiguous. V lost 4 bases to trimming and J lost 6 bases, with 11 bases between them. Germline loops: CDR1 KGHSH, CDR2 LQKENI. The CDR3 loop spans 13 amino acids. CDR3 in DNA: TGTGCCAGCTCACGAGACCCACGCGATACGCAGTATTTT. It is translated as CASSRDPRDTQYF. Together with reference TRBV18 and TRBJ2-3, the CDR3 gives the full variable domain: NAGVMQNPRHLVRRRGQEARLRCSPMKGHSHVYWYRQLPEEGLKFMVYLQKENIIDESGMPKERFSAEFPKEGPSILRIQQVVRGDSAAYFCASSRDPRDTQYFGPGTRLTVL.

J is TRBJ2-1 and V is TRBV21-1; TRBD1, as called in the table, went unchecked against the DNA. TRBV21-1 is recorded as a pseudogene. CDR3 length: 14 amino acids. CDR3 amino acids: CASSKIRACNEQFF. The CDR3 DNA reads as TGTGCCAGCAGCAAGATCAGGGCATGCAATGAGCAGTTCTTC.

The J gene is TRBJ2-7, the V gene TRBV29-1; 9 nucleotides agree with TRBD1. This CDR3 comprises 15 residues. J gave up 4 bases and V 4 bases, and 11 bases lay outside the gene matches. Looked up from germline, CDR1 is SQVTM and CDR2 is ANQGSEA. The CDR3 reads CSVAGTGRSNYEQYF. The DNA for the CDR3 is TGCAGCGTTGCAGGGACAGGGAGATCGAATTACGAGCAGTACTTC.

The genes are TRBV28 and TRBJ2-3; tentatively, D is TRBD1 (5 bases). The length of the CDR3 is 13 residues. The germline gives CDR1 MDHEN, CDR2 SYDVKM. V shed 3 bases and J shed 3 bases, with 7 bases lying between them. CDR3 loop: CASSFGATDTQYF. The CDR3, as DNA: TGTGCCAGCAGTTTTGGGGCGACAGATACGCAGTATTTT.

This clonotype has just one count. The chain carries TRBV20-1 and TRBJ2-1; 11 positions agree with TRBD2. Germline values: CDR1 DFQATT, CDR2 SNEGSKA (reference sequence). The V and J ends lost 1 base and 6 bases, in that order; junction bases with no gene match: 5. The CDR3 has 15 amino acids. The CDR3 DNA reads as TGCAGTGCTAGAGCCCCCCTAGCGGGGGGCAATGAGCAGTTCTTC. Its protein product is CSARAPLAGGNEQFF.

This chain joins TRBV3-1 and TRBJ2-7; D is undetermined. The V end was cut by 0 bases, the J end by 0 bases, with 12 bases between. The CDR3 covers 16 residues. Germline lookup yields CDR1 LGHDT and CDR2 YNNKEL (reference sequence). CDR3 residues: CASSQDTDPSSYEQYF. The CDR3 DNA reads as TGTGCCAGCAGCCAAGATACGGACCCGAGCTCCTACGAGCAGTACTTC.